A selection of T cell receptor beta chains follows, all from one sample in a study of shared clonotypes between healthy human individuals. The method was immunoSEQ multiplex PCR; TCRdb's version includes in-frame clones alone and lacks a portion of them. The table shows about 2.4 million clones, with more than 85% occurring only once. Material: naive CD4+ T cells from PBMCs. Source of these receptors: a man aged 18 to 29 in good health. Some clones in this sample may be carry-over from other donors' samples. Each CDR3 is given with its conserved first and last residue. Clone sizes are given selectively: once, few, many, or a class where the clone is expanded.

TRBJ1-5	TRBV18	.	CASSLTGSNQPQHF
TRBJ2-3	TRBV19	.	CASSIDPGADTQYF
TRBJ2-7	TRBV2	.	CASTITLGTGGYEQYF
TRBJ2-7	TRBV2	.	CASSETSGNAYEQYF
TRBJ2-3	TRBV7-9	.	CASSSGAGGVTDTQYF
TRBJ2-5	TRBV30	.	CAWRQQPYQETQYF
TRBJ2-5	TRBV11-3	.	CASSQRGGETQYF
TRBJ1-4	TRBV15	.	CATRRATNEKLFF
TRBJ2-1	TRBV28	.	CASSFRGQSKGHEQFF
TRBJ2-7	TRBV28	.	CASSSPQARGSYEQYF
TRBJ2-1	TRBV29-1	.	CSVQRSYSYNEQFF
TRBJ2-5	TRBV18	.	CASSPPEKTQYF
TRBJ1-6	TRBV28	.	CASSLSPGQANSPLHF
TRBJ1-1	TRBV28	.	CASSLSLGQGNTEAFF
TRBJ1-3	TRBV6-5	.	CASSYSTGMGGNTIYF
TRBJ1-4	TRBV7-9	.	CASSRVAGTNEKLFF
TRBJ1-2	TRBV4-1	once	CASSQYGSYGYTF
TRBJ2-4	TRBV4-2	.	CASSQDRGDIQYF
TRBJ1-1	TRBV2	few	CASSEWGEAFF
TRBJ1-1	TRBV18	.	CASSPLDRNTEAFF
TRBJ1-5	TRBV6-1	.	CASSERKGEYQPQHF
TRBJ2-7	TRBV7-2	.	CASSLVVLAGGSPYEQYF
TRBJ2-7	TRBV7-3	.	CASSLKQGTGEQYF
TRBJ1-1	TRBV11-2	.	CASSLEVGGYEAFF
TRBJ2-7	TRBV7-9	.	CASSFRQGYEQYF
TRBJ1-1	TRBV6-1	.	CASNRQGSDTEAFF
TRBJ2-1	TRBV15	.	CATSRDPGGYNEQFF
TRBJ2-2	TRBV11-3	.	CASSLGTGELFF
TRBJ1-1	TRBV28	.	CASSSKWVVNTEAFF
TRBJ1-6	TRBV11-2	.	CASSPQINSPLHF
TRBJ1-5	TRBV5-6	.	CASSQQGGNQPQHF
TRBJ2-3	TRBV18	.	CASSPFQGDTQYF
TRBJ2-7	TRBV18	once	CASSPGQGSRYEQYF
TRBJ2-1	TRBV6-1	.	CASRASGRYVNEQFF
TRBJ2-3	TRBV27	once	CASSTLAGPDTQYF
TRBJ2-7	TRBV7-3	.	CASSLTAGTSFREQYF
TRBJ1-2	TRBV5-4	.	CASSLKTGPYGYTF
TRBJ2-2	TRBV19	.	CASSTNRDPGELFF
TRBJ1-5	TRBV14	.	CASSLRQRGQPQHF
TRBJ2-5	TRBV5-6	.	CASSWDRGGGETQYF
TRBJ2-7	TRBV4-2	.	CASSQPRASGLGYEQYF
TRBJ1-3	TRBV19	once	CASSRLTFSGNTIYF
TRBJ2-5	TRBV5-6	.	CASSLGFGEETQYF
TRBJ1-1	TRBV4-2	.	CASSHDTGRDTEAFF
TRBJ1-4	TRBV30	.	CAWSVLGIGSYEKLFF
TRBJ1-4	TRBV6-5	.	CASGGGAAGEKLFF
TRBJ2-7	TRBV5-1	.	CASSLAGSSYEQYF
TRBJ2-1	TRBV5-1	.	CASSLNAIYNEQFF
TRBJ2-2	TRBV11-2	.	CASSPTRRTGELFF
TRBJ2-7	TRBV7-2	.	CASSLAFTTMDYEQYF
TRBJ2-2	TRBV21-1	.	CASSKARGTNTGELFF
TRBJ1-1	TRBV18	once	CASSPTGGDTEAFF
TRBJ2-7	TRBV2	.	CASRTGTVYEQYF
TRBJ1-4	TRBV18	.	CASSKGPGGNEKLFF
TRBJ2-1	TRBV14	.	CASSQGRAGNEQFF
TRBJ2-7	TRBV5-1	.	CASSSDRAYEQYF
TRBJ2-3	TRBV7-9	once	CASSFGTSGRSDTQYF
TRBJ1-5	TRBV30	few	CAWSVENQPQHF